This is a list of T cell receptor beta chains from one sample in a study of shared clonotypes between healthy human individuals. The repertoire was sequenced with immunoSEQ multiplex PCR; TCRdb's copy has only in-frame clones and lacks some. Among approximately 980,000 clones, approximately 80% were seen once, and the ten largest hold approximately 1.5%. The sequenced sample consisted of memory CD4+ T cells sorted from blood. These receptors were collected from a young man in good health. CDR3s include the opening cysteine and the closing phenylalanine or tryptophan. Fields, in order: J gene, D gene, V gene, clone size, CDR3 protein, CDR3 DNA. D genes are given only for firm matches. Rows give clone size only sometimes, using once, few, many, or a class for an expanded clone.

TRBJ2-3,TRBD2,TRBV7-9,-,CASSLNPSGGARTDTQYF,TGTGCCAGCAGCTTAAACCCTAGCGGGGGCGCACGCACAGATACGCAGTATTTT
TRBJ1-2,-,TRBV20-1,-,CSAGQSRGYTF,TGCAGTGCCGGACAGTCTAGGGGCTACACCTTC
TRBJ2-5,-,TRBV5-5,-,CASGTQETQYF,TGTGCCAGCGGGACACAAGAGACCCAGTACTTC
TRBJ1-6,-,TRBV10-3,once,CATHADRVLNSPLHF,TGTGCCACCCATGCTGACCGCGTCCTTAATTCACCCCTCCACTTT
TRBJ2-7,-,TRBV11-3,-,CASSLGYGPYEQYF,TGTGCCAGCAGCTTAGGATACGGTCCCTACGAGCAGTACTTC
TRBJ2-3,-,TRBV9,-,CASSVGRGKDTQYF,TGTGCCAGCAGCGTAGGCAGGGGAAAAGATACGCAGTATTTT
TRBJ1-2,-,TRBV20-1,-,CSAKYQGGYTF,TGCAGTGCTAAATATCAGGGTGGCTACACCTTC
TRBJ2-3,TRBD2,TRBV28,-,CASSLFTFTKREGPDPTDTQYF,TGTGCCAGCAGTTTATTTACCTTTACTAAGCGGGAGGGTCCCGATCCCACAGATACGCAGTATTTT
TRBJ1-1,TRBD1,TRBV28,-,CASSPERRGIRTEAFF,TGTGCCAGCAGTCCAGAACGCAGGGGGATCCGCACTGAAGCTTTCTTT
TRBJ1-2,-,TRBV30,-,CAWSVQQEYGYTF,TGTGCCTGGAGTGTACAACAGGAGTATGGCTACACCTTC
TRBJ2-7,TRBD1,TRBV7-3,once,CASSFRDSLFYEQYF,TGTGCCAGCAGCTTCCGGGACAGTCTATTCTACGAGCAGTACTTC
TRBJ2-5,-,TRBV13,-,CASLKRGGGETQYF,TGTGCCAGCCTAAAAAGAGGGGGTGGAGAGACCCAGTACTTC
TRBJ1-3,-,TRBV6-6,-,CASSYQGGNTIYF,TGTGCCAGCAGTTACCAGGGTGGAAACACCATATATTTT
TRBJ2-3,TRBD1,TRBV27,-,CATGQAGHTQYF,TGTGCCACTGGACAGGCGGGCCATACGCAGTATTTT
TRBJ1-2,-,TRBV28,-,CASSLSGRSYTF,TGTGCCAGCAGTTTGTCCGGGAGAAGCTACACCTTC
TRBJ1-5,TRBD1,TRBV27,-,CASSLARGTGGAGQPQHF,TGTGCCAGCAGTTTAGCAAGGGGGACAGGGGGCGCGGGTCAGCCCCAGCATTTT
TRBJ2-7,-,TRBV29-1,-,CSVTPPGVSSYEQYF,TGCAGCGTGACCCCCCCCGGCGTTAGCTCCTACGAGCAGTACTTC
TRBJ2-3,-,TRBV5-1,-,CASSLAVGRAGADTQYF,TGCGCCAGCAGCTTGGCCGTAGGACGGGCGGGCGCAGATACGCAGTATTTT
TRBJ1-5,-,TRBV6-5,-,CASSYSSTGQPQHF,TGTGCCAGCAGTTATTCCTCTACCGGTCAGCCCCAGCATTTT
TRBJ1-1,-,TRBV18,-,CASSPPGPRSTEAFF,TGTGCCAGCTCACCACCGGGGCCTAGGAGCACTGAAGCTTTCTTT
TRBJ1-1,-,TRBV30,-,CAWSVEGGYTEAFF,TGTGCCTGGAGTGTAGAGGGGGGTTACACTGAAGCTTTCTTT
TRBJ2-5,TRBD2,TRBV11-2,once,CASSPGLKETQYF,TGTGCCAGCAGCCCGGGACTAAAAGAGACCCAGTACTTC
TRBJ2-1,TRBD2,TRBV5-1,-,CASSLATSGGYNEQFF,TGCGCCAGCAGCTTGGCCACTAGCGGGGGCTACAATGAGCAGTTCTTC
TRBJ1-1,-,TRBV28,-,CASKNTEAFF,TGTGCCAGCAAGAACACTGAAGCTTTCTTT
TRBJ2-2,TRBD1,TRBV2,-,CASLRDRGPGELFF,TGTGCCAGCTTGCGGGACAGGGGACCCGGGGAGCTGTTTTTT
TRBJ2-7,TRBD2,TRBV28,few,CASSRSGLAGGEQYF,TGTGCCAGCAGTAGATCGGGACTAGCTGGCGGCGAGCAGTACTTC
TRBJ1-1,-,TRBV13,-,CASGRANSYDEAFF,TGTGCCAGCGGCCGGGCCAATTCTTATGATGAAGCTTTCTTT
TRBJ1-4,-,TRBV5-1,-,CASSSRLNEKLFF,TGCGCCAGCAGCTCTCGCCTGAATGAAAAACTGTTTTTT
TRBJ1-1,-,TRBV6-5,-,CASSSYTVNTEAFF,TGTGCCAGCAGTTCCTACACGGTGAACACTGAAGCTTTCTTT
TRBJ2-1,TRBD2,TRBV4-2,-,CASSQAGTSGNNEQFF,TGTGCCAGCAGCCAAGCCGGGACTAGCGGGAATAATGAGCAGTTCTTC
TRBJ1-1,TRBD1,TRBV6-5,few,CASSPPGTGEAFF,TGTGCCAGCAGTCCCCCCGGGACAGGTGAAGCTTTCTTT
TRBJ2-1,-,TRBV21-1,-,CASSIRPRRYEQFF,TGTGCCAGCAGCATCCGACCGAGACGGTATGAGCAGTTCTTC
TRBJ2-1,-,TRBV7-2,-,CASSLLNNEQFF,TGTGCCAGCAGCTTATTGAACAATGAGCAGTTCTTC
TRBJ1-4,-,TRBV15,-,CATSMGRGEKLFF,TGTGCCACCAGCATGGGCAGGGGTGAAAAACTGTTTTTT
TRBJ2-7,TRBD2,TRBV5-5,once,CASSPRTSGRTSYEQYF,TGTGCCAGCAGCCCACGGACTAGCGGGAGAACGTCCTACGAGCAGTACTTC
TRBJ1-5,TRBD1,TRBV2,-,CASRPDRDNQPQHF,TGTGCCAGCAGGCCCGACAGGGACAATCAGCCCCAGCATTTT
TRBJ1-1,-,TRBV6-5,few,CASSSLSEAFF,TGTGCCAGCAGTAGCCTGTCTGAAGCTTTCTTT
TRBJ2-3,TRBD2,TRBV19,-,CASSSRAAGGDTQYF,TGTGCCAGTAGTTCCCGGGCAGCGGGGGGGGATACGCAGTATTTT
TRBJ2-2,TRBD2,TRBV2,-,CASSASGRTGELFF,TGTGCCAGCTCGGCTAGCGGGAGGACCGGGGAGCTGTTTTTT
TRBJ1-4,-,TRBV5-1,-,CASSLIESPVDGKLFF,TGCGCCAGCAGCTTAATCGAATCTCCAGTCGATGGAAAACTGTTTTTT
TRBJ2-5,-,TRBV11-3,-,CASSLGPTRTQYF,TGTGCCAGCAGCTTAGGCCCCACCAGGACCCAGTACTTC
TRBJ2-7,-,TRBV5-6,-,CASSQQGYFNEQYF,TGTGCCAGCAGCCAACAGGGTTACTTCAACGAGCAGTACTTC
TRBJ2-7,-,TRBV30,-,CAWGDGRHEQYF,TGTGCCTGGGGAGACGGACGACACGAGCAGTACTTC
TRBJ2-3,-,TRBV10-1,-,CASSEMLRTDTQYF,TGCGCCAGCAGTGAGATGTTGAGAACAGATACGCAGTATTTT
TRBJ2-3,TRBD1,TRBV5-4,once,CASSLVEGQGRDTQYF,TGTGCCAGCAGCTTGGTCGAGGGACAGGGAAGAGATACGCAGTATTTT
TRBJ1-5,TRBD1,TRBV28,-,CASSRQGIRQPQHF,TGTGCCAGCAGTCGACAGGGGATCAGGCAGCCCCAGCATTTT